These 20 T cell receptor beta chains were all obtained from the same sample, sequenced in a study of blood T cell repertoires in COVID-19. Measured with immunoSEQ multiplex PCR; TCRdb has only the in-frame clones, and not every one. Among a few hundred thousand clones, around nine tenths were seen once, and the ten largest hold under 9.5%. The specimen was PBMCs or T cells enriched from blood (not recorded which). The receptors were sampled from a woman aged 55-70 years who had recovered from COVID-19.

This chain connects TRBV6-5 to TRBJ1-4, with 8 bases aligning to TRBD1. The germline CDR1 and CDR2 sequences are MNHEY and SVGAGI. There are 14 residues in the CDR3. J gave up 7 bases and V 10 bases, and 11 bases lay outside the gene matches. The CDR3 sequence: CATISGTGREKLFF. The CDR3 DNA sequence: TGTGCCACCATATCCGGGACAGGACGTGAAAAACTGTTTTTT.

V usage is TRBV29-1 and J usage is TRBJ2-2; TRBD2 might be the D (6 bases). CDR3 length: 16 amino acids. V lost 0 bases, J lost 7 bases, and 18 bases lay in between. CDR1 and CDR2 (germline): SQVTM, ANQGSEA. In DNA, the CDR3 is TGCAGCGTTGAAGATCTTAGGGAGGTACGGGGCGGGGAGCTGTTTTTT. Its protein is CSVEDLREVRGGELFF.

The chain links TRBV11-2 to TRBJ1-2; 10 bases map to TRBD1. Germline V gene lookup returns CDR1 SGHAT and CDR2 FQNNGV. This CDR3 region has 15 residues. V lost 2 bases to trimming and J lost 3 bases; unmatched junction nucleotides: 3. The CDR3 region has the DNA TGTGCCAGCAGCTTACGGACAGGGGGAGACTATGGCTACACCTTC. Its protein is CASSLRTGGDYGYTF.

The chain links TRBV5-1 to TRBJ2-5; D is possibly TRBD2 (5 bases). V was trimmed by 3 bases and J by 5 bases, leaving 8 bases between them. Germline values: CDR1 SGHRS, CDR2 YFSETQ. The CDR3 has 12 residues. The CDR3 DNA sequence: TGCGCCAGCAGCTCCACGGGGGAGACCCAGTACTTC. As protein: CASSSTGETQYF.

This sequence joins TRBV19 and TRBJ1-4; D perhaps matches TRBD1 (6 bases). The germline V gene has CDR1 LNHDA and CDR2 SQIVND (reference sequence). V lost 5 bases, J lost 7 bases, and 14 bases lay in between. CDR3 length: 14 amino acids. The CDR3, as DNA: TGTGCCAGTAGTGTACAGGGCCTTGGTGAAAAACTGTTTTTT. It encodes CASSVQGLGEKLFF.

This clone was observed a single time. The chain links TRBV10-3 to TRBJ1-1; the D is unclear. The CDR3 has 13 amino acids. Germline V gene lookup returns CDR1 ENHRY and CDR2 SYGVKD. V was cut by 11 bases and J by 0 bases, with 13 bases left in between. CDR3 residues: CAVSSAVNTEAFF. Here the CDR3 DNA reads TGTGCCGTATCTTCCGCGGTGAACACTGAAGCTTTCTTT.

This clone was seen once. This rearrangement joins TRBV11-2 to TRBJ2-7, with D tentatively TRBD1 (6 bases). Between the trimmed V and J ends, which lost 5 bases and 6 bases, there was a span of 17 bases. The CDR3 is 14 amino acids. Germline lookup yields CDR1 SGHAT and CDR2 FQNNGV. The CDR3 is CASSPGWGQSEQYV. CDR3 in DNA: TGTGCCAGCAGCCCTGGGTGGGGACAAAGCGAGCAGTACGTC.

The CDR3 coding sequence is TGTGCTAGTGGTTTGCTAGGGGGAGGGACCCAAAACATTCAGTACTTC. Its protein is CASGLLGGGTQNIQYF. This rearrangement joins TRBV12-5 to TRBJ2-4; tentatively, D is TRBD2 (7 bases). This CDR3 is built from 16 residues. The V gene's germline CDR1 is LGHNT and CDR2 FRNRAP. Deletions cut 2 bases from V and 5 bases from J, with 16 bases between.

The chain has TRBV21-1 and TRBJ1-1. TRBV21-1 is an annotated pseudogene. This CDR3 is 12 amino acids long. CDR3 loop: CASTLSKTEAFF. The CDR3 coding sequence is TGTGCCAGCACCCTAAGCAAGACTGAAGCTTTCTTT.

This sequence joins TRBV5-1 and TRBJ2-1, with 7 nucleotides matching TRBD2. CDR3 length: 17 residues. V dropped 0 bases and J dropped 4; count of bases not matched to a gene: 10. Germline V CDR1 and CDR2: SGHRS, YFSETQ. CDR3 amino acids: CASSLVPRTRGYNEQFF. As DNA, the CDR3 is TGCGCCAGCAGCTTGGTCCCCAGGACTAGGGGTTACAATGAGCAGTTCTTC.

The table lists this clone with a count of one. V is TRBV10-3 and J is TRBJ2-7; D possibly corresponds to TRBD1 (5 bases). Per the germline V gene, CDR1 is ENHRY and CDR2 is SYGVKD. CDR3 length: 15 residues. V was cut by 6 bases and J by 0 bases, with 15 bases left in between. The CDR3 DNA reads as TGTGCCATCAGACACGACAGCCAGAGCTCCTACGAGCAGTACTTC. It specifies CAIRHDSQSSYEQYF.

This chain connects TRBV12-3 or TRBV12-4 to TRBJ1-3; D call uncertain. The CDR3 runs 13 residues. V dropped 3 bases and J dropped 8 bases, with 11 bases sitting between them. CDR3 protein: CASSFSGSDTIYF. The CDR3 DNA reads TGTGCCAGCAGTTTTTCGGGGTCAGACACCATATATTTT.

V gene TRBV2 combines with J gene TRBJ2-1, with D perhaps TRBD2 (5 bases). The CDR3 extends over 12 amino acids. Looked up from germline, CDR1 is SNHLY and CDR2 is FYNNEI. V was clipped by 6 bases and J by 9 bases, with 12 bases between them. CDR3 loop: CASSGEATEQFF. CDR3 sequence (DNA): TGTGCCAGCAGCGGGGAAGCCACTGAGCAGTTCTTC.

The CDR3 DNA reads as TGCAGCGGCTTACAGGGGAACAATGAGCAGTTCTTC. Translating gives CSGLQGNNEQFF. The J gene is TRBJ2-1, the V gene TRBV29-1; 7 bases fit TRBD1. V trimming: 7 bases; J trimming: 5 bases; junction bases outside the gene matches: 5. The V gene's germline CDR1 is SQVTM and CDR2 ANQGSEA. The CDR3 runs 12 residues.

This chain links TRBV3-1 (or the pseudogene TRBV3-2) with TRBJ1-1; no clear D. The V and J ends lost 0 bases and 11 bases respectively, with 16 bases between them. Germline lookup yields CDR1 LGHDT and CDR2 YNNKEL (reference sequence). The CDR3 sequence is 14 residues long. DNA for the CDR3: TGTGCCAGCAGCCAAGAAACGGGAACCTCTCGGGCTTTCTTT. Translated, it gives CASSQETGTSRAFF.

V gene TRBV19 combines with J gene TRBJ2-4; 8 bases line up with TRBD1. The CDR3 sequence is 15 residues long. V gave up 5 bases and J gave up 3 bases; unmatched junction bases: 6. CDR1 is LNHDA and CDR2 is SQIVND in the germline V gene (reference sequence). The CDR3: CASSAGGAYKNIQYF. CDR3 bases: TGTGCCAGTAGTGCAGGGGGCGCATACAAAAACATTCAGTACTTC.

This chain connects TRBV7-9 to TRBJ1-2, with 8 bases that match TRBD1. This CDR3 region has 15 residues. Trimming at V came to 5 bases and at J to 7 bases, leaving 12 bases not matched to a gene. Germline loops: CDR1 SEHNR, CDR2 FQNEAQ (reference sequence). CDR3 region: CASSLSQTGVGGYTF. Here the CDR3 DNA reads TGTGCCAGCAGCCTATCACAGACAGGGGTGGGTGGCTACACCTTC.

This clone is a singleton in its sample. This sequence joins TRBV5-6 and TRBJ2-5; D not resolved. Germline CDR1 reads SGHDT; CDR2 reads YYEEEE. Trimming took 4 bases from V and 3 from J, leaving 22 bases between them. CDR3 size: 17 residues. As DNA, the CDR3 is TGTGCCAGCAGCCTAAAGATCGGGTTTCTTCCCAAAGAGACCCAGTACTTC. This sequence encodes CASSLKIGFLPKETQYF.

V and J are TRBV2 and TRBJ1-2; maybe TRBD1 (5 bases). The germline gives CDR1 SNHLY, CDR2 FYNNEI. This CDR3 is built from 14 residues. Between the trimmed V and J ends, which lost 2 bases and 4 bases, there was a span of 11 bases. CDR3 loop: CASSETGAIYGYTF. CDR3 sequence (DNA): TGTGCCAGCAGTGAAACAGGCGCAATCTATGGCTACACCTTC.

The CDR3 DNA reads TGTGCCACCAGTGATTCCACTGGTTTTAGTGCTCAGCCCCAGCATTTT. As protein: CATSDSTGFSAQPQHF. V is TRBV24-1 and J is TRBJ1-5; the D is unclear. The length of the CDR3 is 16 residues. V was pared by 2 bases and J by 6 bases, with 16 bases between. Germline CDR1 is KGHDR and CDR2 is SFDVKD.